Listed here are 9 T cell receptor beta chains from one sample, sequenced in a study of blood T cell repertoires in COVID-19. Some clones are missing from TCRdb's copy, which holds only in-frame ones; the method was immunoSEQ multiplex PCR. Found here are 300,000 to 400,000 clones, roughly 90% of them singletons; the top ten hold roughly 2.8%. The specimen sequenced was peripheral blood. All receptors come from a woman in her twenties or thirties with COVID-19, enrolled during active disease.

The count of this clone is one. This chain links TRBV30 with TRBJ2-7, with D possibly being TRBD1 (5 bases). Trimming pared 7 bases from V and 2 bases from J, leaving 9 bases between. CDR3 size: 11 residues. CDR1 GTSNPN and CDR2 SVGIG come from the germline V gene (reference sequence). CDR3 protein: CALMTAYEQYF. In DNA, the CDR3 is TGTGCCTTAATGACAGCCTACGAGCAGTACTTC.

The gene calls are TRBV30 and TRBJ2-2; tentative D call: TRBD2 (6 bases). V lost 1 base and J lost 6, with 12 bases in between. Germline-derived CDR1 and CDR2 are GTSNPN and SVGIG (reference sequence). This CDR3 contains 14 residues. CDR3 loop: CAWSGGGWAGELFF. The CDR3 nucleotides read TGTGCCTGGAGTGGAGGAGGGTGGGCCGGGGAGCTGTTTTTT.

V usage is TRBV5-6 and J usage is TRBJ2-1; a weak D match, TRBD1 (6 bases). Per the germline V gene, CDR1 is SGHDT and CDR2 is YYEEEE. V dropped 2 bases and J dropped 3 bases, with 9 bases sitting between them. The CDR3 has 14 residues. The DNA for the CDR3 is TGTGCCAGCAGCTTTTCAGGGGACTACAATGAGCAGTTCTTC. Its protein is CASSFSGDYNEQFF.

This clone has just one count. The V and J genes are TRBV10-2 and TRBJ1-2; 7 bases agree with TRBD1. CDR3 length: 15 residues. Unmatched junction bases numbered 9, after V lost 6 bases and J lost 2 bases. Germline V gene lookup returns CDR1 WSHSY and CDR2 SAAADI. The CDR3, as DNA: TGCGCCAGCAGGCCGGGACAGCTATTAAACTATGGCTACACCTTC. Translated: CASRPGQLLNYGYTF.

Remarks on this clone: Relative to the germline gene, one junction end is altered; a read error may explain this. The rearrangement links TRBV20-1 to TRBJ1-1; maybe TRBD1 (5 bases). CDR3 length: 10 amino acids. CDR1 is DFQATT, CDR2 SNEGSKA, per germline (reference sequence). The CDR3 spells CRATGAEAFF. The CDR3 DNA reads as TGCAGAGCTACAGGCGCTGAAGCTTTCTTT.

V and J are TRBV28 and TRBJ2-7; D is possibly TRBD1 (6 bases). V dropped 6 bases and J dropped 3 bases, with 18 bases sitting between them. The CDR3 has 15 amino acids. Germline assignment: CDR1 MDHEN and CDR2 SYDVKM. CDR3 DNA sequence: TGTGCCAGCAGGCCCCCCCCCGGGACACACTACGAGCAGTACTTC. Translated, it gives CASRPPPGTHYEQYF.

Here the CDR3 reads CASTGGYGYTF. The CDR3 nucleotides read TGTGCCAGCACTGGCGGCTATGGCTACACCTTC. The rearrangement uses TRBV5-4 and TRBJ1-2; D unclear. The germline V gene encodes CDR1 SGHNT and CDR2 YYREEE (reference sequence). V lost 6 bases to trimming and J lost 4 bases, with 7 bases between them. This CDR3 comprises 11 residues. The complete variable domain, with remaining parts taken from reference TRBV5-4 and TRBJ1-2, reads ETGVTQSPTHLIKTRGQQVTLRCSSQSGHNTVSWYQQALGQGPQFIFQYYREEENGRGNFPPRFSGLQFPNYSSELNVNALELDDSALYLCASTGGYGYTFGSGTRLTVV.

The genes are TRBV9 and TRBJ2-2, with a possible D match to TRBD2 (6 bases). The V gene lost 3 bases and the J gene lost 3 bases, with 12 bases spanning the gap. There are 15 residues in the CDR3. Per germline, CDR1 SGDLS and CDR2 YYNGEE. CDR3 residues: CASSAQRADTGELFF. The DNA of the CDR3 is TGTGCCAGCAGCGCCCAGCGGGCCGACACCGGGGAGCTGTTTTTT.

With respect to this clone: The sample holds other DNA sequences that translate to the same CDR3. The chain joins TRBV9 to TRBJ1-1; D gene ambiguous. Trimming took off 0 bases at V and 1 base at J, with 10 bases between the two ends. This CDR3 is 15 amino acids long. Germline V gene sequence: CDR1 SGDLS, CDR2 YYNGEE. The CDR3 nucleotides are TGTGCCAGCAGCGTAGCCCCCCCGGGGAACACTGAAGCTTTCTTT. Encoded protein: CASSVAPPGNTEAFF.